Each of the 2 T cell receptor beta chains below was sequenced from the same sample in a study of cytomegalovirus exposure and HLA in healthy donors. PCR employed 60 Vbeta and 13 Jbeta primers. Repertoires were generated with immunoSEQ multiplex PCR, while TCRdb's copy carries only in-frame clones and drops some. The repertoire consists of about 260,000 clones, with under 80% occurring once and the leading ten covering around 2.3%. The specimen was PBMCs. These receptors were collected from a female donor in good health and CMV-seronegative.

The table lists this clone with a few counts. The chain has TRBV27 and TRBJ2-1; 7 positions agree with TRBD2. Germline V gene lookup returns CDR1 MNHEY and CDR2 SMNVEV (reference sequence). The V gene end was trimmed by 4 bases and the J gene end by 2 bases; junction bases not matched to a gene: 17. This CDR3 has 19 amino acids. The CDR3 DNA reads as TGTGCCAGCAGTTATAATGGTTGGGTCGGGACTACCACCTACAATGAGCAGTTCTTC. This codes for CASSYNGWVGTTTYNEQFF.

V usage is TRBV30 and J usage is TRBJ1-1; the match to TRBD1 covers 7 bases. Germline lookup yields CDR1 GTSNPN and CDR2 SVGIG (reference sequence). V gave up 1 base and J gave up 4 bases; unmatched junction bases: 9. The CDR3 contains 15 residues. CDR3 amino acids: CAWSGISTGTTEAFF. The CDR3 nucleotides are TGTGCCTGGAGTGGAATATCGACAGGGACCACTGAAGCTTTCTTT.